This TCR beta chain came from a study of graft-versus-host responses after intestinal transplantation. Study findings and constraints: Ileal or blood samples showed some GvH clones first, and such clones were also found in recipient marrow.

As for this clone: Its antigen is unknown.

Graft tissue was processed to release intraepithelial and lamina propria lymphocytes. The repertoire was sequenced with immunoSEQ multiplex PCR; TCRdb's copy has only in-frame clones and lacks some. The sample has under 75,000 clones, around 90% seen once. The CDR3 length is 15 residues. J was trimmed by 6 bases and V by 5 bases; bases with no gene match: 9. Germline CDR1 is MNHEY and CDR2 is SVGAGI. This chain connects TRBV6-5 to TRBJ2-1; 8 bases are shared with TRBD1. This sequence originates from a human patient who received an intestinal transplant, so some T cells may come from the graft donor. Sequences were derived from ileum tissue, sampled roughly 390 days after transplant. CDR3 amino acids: CASSNGTGWRNEQFF. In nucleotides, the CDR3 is TGTGCCAGCAGTAATGGGACAGGCTGGCGCAATGAGCAGTTCTTC.